This T cell receptor beta chain came from a study of T cell repertoires in cytomegalovirus infection. Each CDR3 protein gets one entry after TCRdb re-called the reads with MiXCR. This sample has about 400,000 distinct CDR3 sequences; about 35% occur once, and the top ten carry less than 15%. As to this clonotype: What it binds is unknown.

Trimming at V came to 5 bases and at J to 9 bases, leaving 6 bases not matched to a gene. This CDR3 comprises 13 residues. Germline CDR1 and CDR2: SGHVS and FNYEAQ. The clonotype originates from a human donor in good health (CMV status not recorded). Some clones in this sample may be carry-over from other donors' samples. Sample: cultured PBMCs, taken from culture after CMV antigen stimulation. The V call is TRBV7-6, the J call TRBJ2-1, with 8 bases aligning to TRBD1. The CDR3 nucleotides are TGTGCCAGCAGCGCTAGGACAGGGACTGAGCAGTTCTTC. Protein sequence: CASSARTGTEQFF.